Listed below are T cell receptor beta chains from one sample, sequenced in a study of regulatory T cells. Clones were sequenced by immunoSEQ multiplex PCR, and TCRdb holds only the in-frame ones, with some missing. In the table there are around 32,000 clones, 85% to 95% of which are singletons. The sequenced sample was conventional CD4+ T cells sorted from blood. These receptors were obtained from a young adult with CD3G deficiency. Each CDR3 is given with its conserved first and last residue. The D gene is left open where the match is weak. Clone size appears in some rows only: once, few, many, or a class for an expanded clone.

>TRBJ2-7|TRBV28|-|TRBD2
TGTGCCAGCAGTCCCCCCCAACTAGCGGCGAGCTCCTACGAGCAGTACTTC
CASSPPQLAASSYEQYF
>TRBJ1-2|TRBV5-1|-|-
TGCGCCAGCAGCCCCGGGGAGGCGCACTATGGCTACACCTTC
CASSPGEAHYGYTF
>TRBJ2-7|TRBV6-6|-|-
TGTGCCAGCAGTTACGGCGGGTCATCCCCCGAGCAGTACTTC
CASSYGGSSPEQYF
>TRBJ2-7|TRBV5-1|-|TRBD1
TGCGCCAGCAGCCCTGACAGGGGGGCCTACGAGCAGTACTTC
CASSPDRGAYEQYF
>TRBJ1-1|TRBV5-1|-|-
TGCGCCAGCAGCTTGTTTGAGCGTTCCACTGAAGCTTTCTTT
CASSLFERSTEAFF
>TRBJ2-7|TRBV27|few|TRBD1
TGTGCCAGCAGCTCCTCCCCGGGACAGGGCTCCCCCGAGCAGTACTTC
CASSSSPGQGSPEQYF
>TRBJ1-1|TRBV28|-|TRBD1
TGTGCCAGCACGAGACAGGGAACGAACACTGAAGCTTTCTTT
CASTRQGTNTEAFF
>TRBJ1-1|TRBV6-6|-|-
TGTGCCAGCAGTTACTCTGGGGTTAACACTGAAGCTTTCTTT
CASSYSGVNTEAFF
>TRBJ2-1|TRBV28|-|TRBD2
TGTGCCAGCAGTTTGGGACTAGCGGGAGGCAATGAGCAGTTCTTC
CASSLGLAGGNEQFF
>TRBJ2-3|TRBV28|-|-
TGTGCCACCAAGGGGGCAGATACGCAGTATTTT
CATKGADTQYF
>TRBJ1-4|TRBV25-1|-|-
TGTGCCAGCGGAAGCAGGGAGACTAATGAAAAACTGTTTTTT
CASGSRETNEKLFF
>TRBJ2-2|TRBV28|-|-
TGTGCCAGCAAGGCAGGACTACACGCGAACACCGGGGAGCTGTTTTTT
CASKAGLHANTGELFF
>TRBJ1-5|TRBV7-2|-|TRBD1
TGTGCCAGCAGCTTGAGGGACAGGGAGGATTATTATAGCAATCAGCCCCAGCATTTT
CASSLRDREDYYSNQPQHF
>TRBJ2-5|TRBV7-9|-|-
TGTGCCAGCAGCTCCGCCGGGAGTGTGGAGACCCAGTACTTC
CASSSAGSVETQYF
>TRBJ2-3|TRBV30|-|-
TGTGCCTGGAGTGTAAGGTGGGATACGCGGTATTTT
CAWSVRWDTRYF
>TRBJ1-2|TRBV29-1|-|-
TGCAGCGTTGAAGAAGGGGGCTACACCTTC
CSVEEGGYTF
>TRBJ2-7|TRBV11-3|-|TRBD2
TGTGCCAGCAGCTTATCTAGCGGGAGCGGGTACGACCAGTACTTC
CASSLSSGSGYDQYF
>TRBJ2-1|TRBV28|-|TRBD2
TGTGCCAGCAGGACTAGCGGGGTGAGCTCCTACAATGAGCAGTTCTTC
CASRTSGVSSYNEQFF
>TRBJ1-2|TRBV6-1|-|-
TGTGCCAGCAGTGTAGGGGAGACTGGCTACACCTTC
CASSVGETGYTF
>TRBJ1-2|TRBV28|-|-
TGTGCCAGCAGTTTTCGGACGAACCTAGGGGTCTCCTATGGCTACACCTTC
CASSFRTNLGVSYGYTF
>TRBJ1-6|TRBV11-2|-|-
TGTGCCAGCAGCTTAGATCTGGGGATCTCACCCCTCCACTTT
CASSLDLGISPLHF
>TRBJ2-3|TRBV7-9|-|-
TGTGCCAGCAGCTTAGGGCCAAGCACAGATACGCAGTATTTT
CASSLGPSTDTQYF
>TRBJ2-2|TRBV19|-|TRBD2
TGTGCCAGTAGTCCCGGACTAGCGGGGGGGCTGTACACCGGGGAGCTGTTTTTT
CASSPGLAGGLYTGELFF
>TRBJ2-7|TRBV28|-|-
TGTGCCAGCAGTTTCGGGGGCTCCTACGAGCAGTACTTC
CASSFGGSYEQYF
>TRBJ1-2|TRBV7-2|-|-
TGTGCCAGCAGCCCCGAGGCTTTGATGGGCTACACCTTC
CASSPEALMGYTF
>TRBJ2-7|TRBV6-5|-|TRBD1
TGTGCCAGCAGTTATCTGGGACAGGGGCGCTACGAGCAGTACTTC
CASSYLGQGRYEQYF
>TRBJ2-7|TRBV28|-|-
TGTGCCAGCAGTTCCCCCACAGGGAAGGCCGAGCAGTACTTC
CASSSPTGKAEQYF
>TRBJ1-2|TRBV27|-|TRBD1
TGTGCCAGCAGCCACCCGGACAGGGGGCTTGGCTACACCTTC
CASSHPDRGLGYTF
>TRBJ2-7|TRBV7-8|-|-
TGTGCCAGCAGCTTGGTAGCAGGATCCGAGCAGTACTTC
CASSLVAGSEQYF
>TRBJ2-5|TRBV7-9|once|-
TGTGCCAGCAGTCGGGGGGCTCAAGAGACCCAGTACTTC
CASSRGAQETQYF
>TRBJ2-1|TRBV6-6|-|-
TGTGCCAGCAGTTACCAGGGTCACAATGAGCAGTTCTTC
CASSYQGHNEQFF
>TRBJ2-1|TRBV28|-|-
TGTGCCAGCAGTTTAATTGGGGCAGGGGGAGGCGGTGAGCAGTTCTTC
CASSLIGAGGGGEQFF
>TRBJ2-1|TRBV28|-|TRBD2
TGTGCCAGCAGTTTAATGGGCGGGAGTAATGAGCAGTTCTTC
CASSLMGGSNEQFF
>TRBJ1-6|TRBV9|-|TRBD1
TGTGCCAGCAGCCCCCAGGGGGTGAGCTCCTATAATTCACCCCTCCACTTT
CASSPQGVSSYNSPLHF
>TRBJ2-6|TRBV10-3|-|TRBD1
TGTGCCATCAGCCCTACAGGGGGCCGGCCTGGGGCCAACGTCCTGACTTTC
CAISPTGGRPGANVLTF
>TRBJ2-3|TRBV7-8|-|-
TGTGCCAGCAGCTTAGATAGGACAGATACGCAGTATTTT
CASSLDRTDTQYF
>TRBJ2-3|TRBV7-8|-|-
TGTGCCAGCAGCTTAGCGCCGGGCCGGCATACGCAGTATTTT
CASSLAPGRHTQYF
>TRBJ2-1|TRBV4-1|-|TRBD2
TGCGCCAGCAGCCCCGCCTCTAGCGGGGGGGGTACAATGAGGTATTTCTTC
CASSPASSGGGTMRYFF
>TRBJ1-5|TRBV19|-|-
TGTGCCAGTAGTATCACGGGGGGCGGTCAGCCCCAGCATTTT
CASSITGGGQPQHF
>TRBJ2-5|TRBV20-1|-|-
TGCAGTGCGGAGCGCCAGACCCAGTACTTC
CSAERQTQYF
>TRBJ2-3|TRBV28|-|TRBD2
TGTGCCAGCAGTGCGTGGACTAGCGACACAGATACGCAGTATTTT
CASSAWTSDTDTQYF
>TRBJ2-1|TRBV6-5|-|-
TGTGCCAGCCGTAACAGGGTAGCGTACAATGAGCAGTTCTTC
CASRNRVAYNEQFF
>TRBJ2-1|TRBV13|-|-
TGTGCCAGCAGCTACCGGGGGCTTAATGAGCAGTTCTTC
CASSYRGLNEQFF
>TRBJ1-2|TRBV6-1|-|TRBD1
TGTGCCAGCAGTGAAGAAAACAGGGGGCTGGGCTACACCTTC
CASSEENRGLGYTF
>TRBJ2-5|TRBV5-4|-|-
TGTGCCAGCACTACAGCAAGGGGACGCCAAGAGACCCAGTACTTC
CASTTARGRQETQYF
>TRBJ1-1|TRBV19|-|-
TGTGCCAGTCGGGGACGGACGAACACTGAAGCTTTCTTT
CASRGRTNTEAFF
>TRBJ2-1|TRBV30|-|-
TGTGCCTGGAGTTTTAGTAGCTCCTACAATGAGCAGTTCTTC
CAWSFSSSYNEQFF
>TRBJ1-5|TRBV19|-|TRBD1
TGTGCCAGTAGTATCCGCCCGACAGGGAAGGCCAGACCTAGTTATAGCAATCAGCCCCAGCATTTT
CASSIRPTGKARPSYSNQPQHF
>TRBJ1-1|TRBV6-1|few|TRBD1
TGTGCCAGCAACCCTCCCCACAGGGGGGTGATTTTCTTT
CASNPPHRGVIFF
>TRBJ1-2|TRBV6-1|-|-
TGTGCCAGCAGTGCGTACACCGAAGCTAACTATGGCTACACCTTC
CASSAYTEANYGYTF
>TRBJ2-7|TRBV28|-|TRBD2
TGTGCCAGCACCCCTAGCGGGAGGGCATCCTACGAGCAGTACTTC
CASTPSGRASYEQYF
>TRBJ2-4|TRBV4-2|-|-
TGTGCCAGCAGCCAAGGGGTAGAAGGAATTCAGTACTTC
CASSQGVEGIQYF
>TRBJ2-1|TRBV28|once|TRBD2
TGTGCCAGCAGTTTAGGACGACTAGCATCCGACAATGAGCAGTTCTTC
CASSLGRLASDNEQFF
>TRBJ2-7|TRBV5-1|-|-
TGCGCCAGCTCCTTGATGGGGCCCCGGGGCTACGAGCAGTACTTC
CASSLMGPRGYEQYF
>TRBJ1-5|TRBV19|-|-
TGTGCCAGTAGTATCGGCCCCGACACAGAGGCTAATCAGCCCCAGCATTTT
CASSIGPDTEANQPQHF